The next 27 T cell receptor beta chains were all read from a single sample in a study of human T cells and chemical hapten exposure (dated by TCRdb to the early 2020s). The sample's time point label is to be understood as: patch test 1, 2 weeks after DPC sensitization. The treatment or condition label of this sample denotes: therapeutic diphenylcyclopropenone sensitization with weekly scalp DPC. Receptors were amplified or captured by RACE. The data were produced on a NextSeq 500. In TCRdb, the public reads were trimmed at Q25 with fastp and aligned with MiXCR, with productive beta chains retained. Each CDR3 protein appears once, grouped with its most common genes and DNA. In all, the sample holds tens of thousands of distinct CDR3 sequences, and about a tenth of those were seen once. The ten biggest clones cover approximately 1.4% of the sample. The sequences come from whole blood, collected in connection with sensitization to the hapten diphenylcyclopropenone (DPC). These receptors originate from a woman aged 45-59 years with alopecia areata. Some clones in this sample may be carry-over from other donors' samples.

This clonotype was seen only a few times. Its ends do not fully match the called genes, so a read error is possible. The chain combines TRBV7-7 with TRBJ2-3; a weak D match, TRBD2 (6 bases). Germline CDR1 and CDR2: SSHAT and FNYEAQ (reference sequence). This CDR3 spans 13 amino acids. The CDR3 region is CASTPGEGDTQYF. In DNA form, the CDR3 reads TGTGCTAGCACCCCGGGGGAAGGAGATACGCAGTATTTT.

Only one count was recorded for this clonotype. The chain employs TRBV29-1 and TRBJ2-3, with TRBD1 matching over 7 bases. Germline V CDR1 and CDR2: SQVTM, ANQGSEA. V lost 7 bases to trimming and J lost 1 base; unmatched junction nucleotides: 14. This CDR3 comprises 16 residues. Written as DNA, the CDR3 is TGCAGCGACCTAGCCGGGACAGCCTTGGGCACAGATACGCAGTATTTT. The encoded protein is CSDLAGTALGTDTQYF.

The chain has TRBV12-3 or TRBV12-4 and TRBJ2-1, with 10 bases aligning to TRBD2. Trimming at V came to 5 bases and at J to 7 bases, leaving 8 bases not matched to a gene. This CDR3 region has 15 residues. The CDR3 loop reads CASSPLLAGDNEQFF. DNA for the CDR3: TGTGCCAGCAGTCCCCTCCTAGCGGGAGATAATGAGCAGTTCTTC.

This clonotype was counted only a few times. The rearrangement joins TRBV6-2 or TRBV6-3 to TRBJ1-5, with unresolved D. The V gene lost 0 bases and the J gene lost 0 bases, with 15 bases spanning the gap. In germline, CDR1 is MNHEY, CDR2 SVGEGT. CDR3 length: 18 amino acids. The DNA of the CDR3 is TGTGCCAGCAGTTACTCGACTTGGCAGGTCAATAGCAATCAGCCCCAGCATTTT. It specifies CASSYSTWQVNSNQPQHF.

This clonotype was seen a handful of times. This chain joins TRBV7-9 and TRBJ2-1; 14 bases are shared with TRBD2. Germline CDR1 and CDR2: SEHNR and FQNEAQ (reference sequence). The CDR3 loop spans 14 amino acids. V shed 6 bases and J 9 bases; nucleotides not matched to a gene: 4. CDR3 sequence (DNA): TGTGCCAGCAGGGGACTAGCGGGAGTTTCTGAGCAGTTCTTC. Encoded protein: CASRGLAGVSEQFF.

This clonotype turned up a few times. One end of the junction is discordant with germline, which a read error may explain. The CDR3 spells CACSSTSGSGDTQYF. In DNA form, the CDR3 reads TGTGCCTGCAGCTCCACTAGCGGCAGCGGGGATACGCAGTATTTT. This rearrangement joins TRBV7-3 to TRBJ2-3; 8 bases line up with TRBD2. Per germline, CDR1 SGHTA and CDR2 FQGTGA. This CDR3 is built from 15 residues. Looking up the rest from reference TRBV7-3 and TRBJ2-3 gives the full variable domain: GAGVSQTPSNKVTEKGKYVELRCDPISGHTALYWYRQSLGQGPEFLIYFQGTGAADDSGLPNDRFFAVRPEGSVSTLKIQRTERGDSAVYLCACSSTSGSGDTQYFGPGTRLTVL.

The rearrangement uses TRBV27 and TRBJ2-3, with D maybe TRBD2 (5 bases). CDR3 length: 15 amino acids. CDR1 MNHEY and CDR2 SMNVEV come from the germline V gene (reference sequence). V lost 2 bases to trimming and J lost 4 bases, with 13 bases between them. This chain's CDR3 is CASSLNGINADTQYF. The CDR3 nucleotides are TGTGCCAGCAGTTTAAACGGGATAAACGCAGATACGCAGTATTTT.

This clonotype came up many times. This rearrangement joins TRBV18 to TRBJ1-6; 12 bases map to TRBD1. The V gene end was trimmed by 5 bases and the J gene end by 7 bases; junction bases not matched to a gene: 3. The CDR3 runs 15 residues. Germline V CDR1 and CDR2: KGHSH, LQKENI. The CDR3 DNA follows: TGTGCCAGCTCAGCGGGACAGGGGGCAAATTCACCCCTCCACTTT. It is translated as CASSAGQGANSPLHF. The whole variable domain, remainder taken from reference TRBV18 and TRBJ1-6, is NAGVMQNPRHLVRRRGQEARLRCSPMKGHSHVYWYRQLPEEGLKFMVYLQKENIIDESGMPKERFSAEFPKEGPSILRIQQVVRGDSAAYFCASSAGQGANSPLHFGNGTRLTVT.

This clonotype was detected a few times. The chain is built from TRBV29-1 and TRBJ1-1, with D uncertain. CDR1 is SQVTM, CDR2 ANQGSEA, per germline. The CDR3 is 13 amino acids. Trimming stripped 0 bases from V and 5 bases from J, with 10 bases between. CDR3 DNA sequence: TGCAGCGTTGAAGAAACCTTGGGGACTGAAGCTTTCTTT. Protein product: CSVEETLGTEAFF.

A few counts support this clonotype. DNA for the CDR3: TGTGCCAGCAGCTTGACGGGACTAGCGGGAGGTTCCTACGAGCAGTACTTC. It codes for CASSLTGLAGGSYEQYF. The chain carries TRBV7-2 and TRBJ2-7; 15 nucleotides agree with TRBD2. This CDR3 contains 17 residues. Unmatched junction bases numbered 4, after V lost 3 bases and J lost 1 base. Germline values: CDR1 SGHTA, CDR2 FQGNSA.

The CDR3 coding sequence is TGTGCCAGCAGCTTTCAAGTTGCCTACAATGAGCAGTTCTTC. Protein product: CASSFQVAYNEQFF. The chain has TRBV5-8 and TRBJ2-1; D remains ambiguous. Germline CDR1 is SGHTS and CDR2 is YDEGEE. The CDR3 runs 14 residues. Trimming cost V 2 bases and J 2 bases, with 8 bases left between them. The variable domain in full, completed from reference TRBV5-8 and TRBJ2-1, reads EAGVTQSPTHLIKTRGQQATLRCSPISGHTSVYWYQQALGLGLQFLLWYDEGEERNRGNFPPRFSGRQFPNYSSELNVNALELEDSALYLCASSFQVAYNEQFFGPGTRLTVL.

This chain links TRBV6-5 with TRBJ2-7; 8 bases map to TRBD1. Germline V CDR1 and CDR2: MNHEY, SVGAGI. V gave up 5 bases and J gave up 6 bases; unmatched junction bases: 9. The CDR3 is 14 residues long. The CDR3 region has the DNA TGTGCCAGCAGTGAGGGCAGGGGGCTCCTCGAGCAGTACTTC. Translation gives CASSEGRGLLEQYF.

This clonotype was counted many times. The chain employs TRBV4-3 and TRBJ2-1, with 10 bases fitting TRBD2. The CDR3 totals 15 residues. J gave up 2 bases and V 2 bases, and 0 bases lay outside the gene matches. Per germline, CDR1 LGHNA and CDR2 YSLEER. CDR3 bases: TGCGCCAGCAGCCAAACTAGCGGGGCCTACAATGAGCAGTTCTTC. Translated: CASSQTSGAYNEQFF.

The V gene is TRBV28, the J gene TRBJ2-7; unclear D gene. Trimming stripped 3 bases from V and 1 base from J, with 10 bases between. The germline gives CDR1 MDHEN, CDR2 SYDVKM. CDR3 size: 14 residues. The CDR3 reads CASSFIGYSYEQYF. As DNA, the CDR3 is TGTGCCAGCAGTTTTATCGGGTATTCCTACGAGCAGTACTTC.

V usage is TRBV7-2 and J usage is TRBJ2-3; D gene ambiguous. The CDR3 contains 13 residues. V lost 5 bases and J lost 4, with 10 bases in between. In germline, CDR1 is SGHTA, CDR2 FQGNSA. This CDR3 reads CASSVDRADTQYF. DNA of the CDR3: TGTGCCAGCAGCGTAGATAGGGCAGATACGCAGTATTTT.

The chain combines TRBV12-3 or TRBV12-4 with TRBJ1-2, with D unresolved. The V end was cut by 3 bases, the J end by 4 bases, with 15 bases between. The CDR3 is 15 residues long. CDR3 residues: CASSFTAGLAYGYTF. As DNA, the CDR3 is TGTGCCAGCAGTTTTACCGCCGGGCTGGCCTATGGCTACACCTTC.

This clonotype appeared a few times. The chain has TRBV21-1 and TRBJ2-7; the table calls TRBD1, which could not be checked here. TRBV21-1 is annotated as a pseudogene. The CDR3 is 15 residues long. The CDR3 region is CASTGARDNSYEQYF. The CDR3 DNA reads as TGTGCCAGCACCGGCGCCCGGGACAACTCCTACGAGCAGTACTTC.

This clonotype was counted many times. This chain uses TRBV10-1 with TRBJ2-1; the D is unclear. Per germline, CDR1 WNHNN and CDR2 SYGVQD (reference sequence). V was shortened by 0 bases and J by 5 bases, with 11 bases between the two germline ends. The CDR3 spans 15 residues. CDR3 DNA sequence: TGCGCCAGCAGTGAGTCGAGATTAGTCCACAATGAGCAGTTCTTC. It codes for CASSESRLVHNEQFF.

This clonotype was seen repeatedly, ten times or more. The chain links TRBV11-2 to TRBJ2-3; 13 nucleotides align to TRBD2. This CDR3 is built from 17 residues. The germline V gene has CDR1 SGHAT and CDR2 FQNNGV. Germline trimming cut 6 bases from V and 5 bases from J; bases unmatched to any gene: 11. CDR3 region: CASRTRLAGGGEDTQYF. DNA of the CDR3: TGTGCCAGCAGGACGCGACTAGCGGGAGGAGGCGAAGATACGCAGTATTTT.

The genes are TRBV4-2 and TRBJ2-7; TRBD2 matches 8 bases. The trim removed 5 bases at V and 2 bases at J, leaving 5 bases unmatched. The CDR3 covers 14 residues. CDR1 is LGHNA, CDR2 YNFKEQ, per germline. CDR3 DNA sequence: TGTGCCAGCAGCTATAGCGGGGTAACCTACGAGCAGTACTTC. Its protein product is CASSYSGVTYEQYF.

This clonotype was observed a few times. The chain joins TRBV12-3 or TRBV12-4 to TRBJ2-1; TRBD1 is a possible D gene (6 bases). The CDR3 runs 15 residues. Trimming removed 7 bases from V and 1 base from J, with 14 bases in between. The CDR3: CASNLRGLSYNEQFF. The CDR3 nucleotides read TGTGCCAGCAACCTAAGGGGGTTGTCCTACAATGAGCAGTTCTTC.

This chain joins TRBV29-1 and TRBJ1-2; D is undetermined. V dropped 4 bases and J dropped 3 bases, with 9 bases sitting between them. From germline, CDR1 is SQVTM and CDR2 ANQGSEA. The CDR3 runs 12 residues. The CDR3 reads CSVAPADYGYTF. The DNA of the CDR3 is TGCAGCGTTGCCCCCGCGGACTATGGCTACACCTTC.

This clonotype was counted at least ten times. The genes are TRBV7-6 and TRBJ2-1, with 8 bases fitting TRBD2. CDR1 and CDR2 (germline): SGHVS, FNYEAQ. V shed 1 base and J 0 bases; nucleotides not matched to a gene: 5. CDR3 size: 17 residues. The CDR3 DNA sequence: TGTGCCAGCAGCTTAGAGGTAGCGGGATACTCCTACAATGAGCAGTTCTTC. Protein product: CASSLEVAGYSYNEQFF.

J is TRBJ2-1 and V is TRBV12-3 or TRBV12-4; D is possibly TRBD1 or TRBD2 (5 bases each). This CDR3 region has 15 residues. Trimming cost V 7 bases and J 6 bases, with 19 bases left between them. The CDR3 coding sequence is TGTGCCAGCACTTACCGGGACCCCATGGGCAATGAGCAGTTCTTC. Protein sequence: CASTYRDPMGNEQFF.

This clonotype was detected only a few times. The rearrangement joins TRBV5-1 to TRBJ2-3; D possibly corresponds to TRBD1 (6 bases). Germline assignment: CDR1 SGHRS and CDR2 YFSETQ. The CDR3 has 16 amino acids. Deletions cut 2 bases from V and 3 bases from J, with 16 bases between. CDR3 sequence: CASSFQTGLRTDTQYF. CDR3 nucleotides: TGCGCCAGCAGCTTCCAAACAGGGCTTAGAACAGATACGCAGTATTTT.

The V gene is TRBV7-8, the J gene TRBJ2-1, with 13 positions matching TRBD2. Germline V CDR1 and CDR2: SGHVS, FQNEAQ. CDR3 length: 16 amino acids. Trimming took 7 bases from V and 6 from J; bases not matched to a gene: 9. CDR3 sequence: CASTPPGLAGSNEQFF. As DNA, the CDR3 is TGTGCCAGCACCCCCCCGGGACTAGCGGGGAGCAATGAGCAGTTCTTC.

This clonotype came up once. The chain links TRBV6-2 or TRBV6-3 to TRBJ1-1; D might be TRBD1 (6 bases). Germline V gene sequence: CDR1 MNHEY, CDR2 SVGEGT. Trimming removed 2 bases from V and 4 bases from J, with 8 bases in between. The CDR3 extends over 13 amino acids. The CDR3 coding sequence is TGTGCCAGCAGTTACGGGGGGGCCACTGAAGCTTTCTTT. Translation: CASSYGGATEAFF.